The source of this T cell receptor beta chain is a study of blood T cells in healthy people across ages. In its sample, this clonotype was seen a few times. It was with a sample-barcoded 5' primer and a J-beta primer mix that a second PCR of roughly 7 to 12 cycles was run. TCRdb re-analysed the 5' RACE reads in MiXCR, keeping a single row per CDR3 protein. The data show about 720,000 distinct CDR3 sequences, around a fifth seen once. Deletions cut 6 bases from V and 9 bases from J, with 10 bases between. The CDR3 spans 11 residues. Germline CDR1 is SGHDT and CDR2 is YYEEEE. The gene calls are TRBV5-6 and TRBJ2-1, with D unclear. This clonotype originated in a man between 70 and 80 years old in good health. What was sequenced was blood. The CDR3 DNA sequence: TGTGCCAGCATCCGAGTCCGTGAGCAGTTCTTC. As protein: CASIRVREQFF.